This T cell receptor (beta chain) was documented in a study of cytomegalovirus exposure and HLA in healthy donors. Study-level background: Researchers found that roughly 80% of 350 to 500 genotyped donors fell within the Caucasian-associated ancestry cluster.

This clone was counted a few times. PCR employed 60 Vbeta and 13 Jbeta primers. Sequenced by immunoSEQ multiplex PCR; TCRdb stores in-frame clones only, minus some. Among under 100,000 clones listed, around 10% were seen once. This TCR was recovered from a man in his 60s in good health and CMV-seropositive. Sequences were obtained from PBMCs.

Written as DNA, the CDR3 is TGTGCCAGCAGTTTGTCTACAACTAATGAAAAACTGTTTTTT. The encoded protein is CASSLSTTNEKLFF. The J gene is TRBJ1-4, the V gene TRBV27; D gene ambiguous. The CDR3 has 14 amino acids. V lost 3 bases, J lost 0 bases, and 5 bases lay in between. Germline assignment: CDR1 MNHEY and CDR2 SMNVEV (reference sequence).